These 19 T cell receptor beta chains came from one sample sequenced in a study of blood T cell repertoires in COVID-19. Generated by immunoSEQ multiplex PCR, the TCRdb table keeps only in-frame clones and is missing some. The sample has some 76,000 clones, roughly 80% seen once; the top ten hold about 18%. The source material was peripheral blood. The origin of the receptors is a woman in her sixties with acute or convalescent COVID-19.

The J gene is TRBJ2-1, the V gene TRBV5-5; D might be TRBD1 (5 bases). Trimming cost V 2 bases and J 7 bases, with 10 bases left between them. Germline CDR1 SGHKS, CDR2 YYEKEE (reference sequence). The CDR3 consists of 13 residues. CDR3 residues: CASSFGQGNEQFF. CDR3 DNA: TGTGCCAGCAGCTTCGGGCAGGGTAATGAGCAGTTCTTC.

The rearrangement uses TRBV2 and TRBJ2-2, with TRBD2 identical over 10 bases. J was trimmed by 2 bases and V by 7 bases; bases with no gene match: 7. Germline CDR1 reads SNHLY; CDR2 reads FYNNEI. This CDR3 region has 16 residues. The CDR3 bases are TGTGCCAGCAATACAGCGGGGGGGCCAAACACCGGGGAGCTGTTTTTT. It yields the protein CASNTAGGPNTGELFF.

The CDR3 sequence: CASSQGLAGGPLETQYF. The CDR3 nucleotides are TGTGCCAGCAGCCAAGGACTAGCGGGGGGGCCTCTGGAGACCCAGTACTTC. The rearrangement joins TRBV3-1 (or the pseudogene TRBV3-2) to TRBJ2-5, with TRBD2 matching 14 bases. Per germline, CDR1 LGHDT and CDR2 YNNKEL (reference sequence). J gave up 5 bases and V 1 base, and 6 bases lay outside the gene matches. The CDR3 spans 17 residues.

The chain carries TRBV5-6 and TRBJ1-4, with 8 bases aligning to TRBD1. The germline V gene encodes CDR1 SGHDT and CDR2 YYEEEE. V was pared by 2 bases and J by 8 bases, with 5 bases of the junction left unmatched. CDR3 length: 14 amino acids. CDR3 sequence reads: CASSLQGVWEKLFF. The CDR3 DNA is TGTGCCAGCAGCTTACAGGGGGTTTGGGAAAAACTGTTTTTT.

The rearrangement links TRBV5-6 to TRBJ1-1, with D unresolved. Germline CDR1 and CDR2: SGHDT and YYEEEE. Trimming pared 0 bases from V and 0 bases from J, leaving 12 bases between. The CDR3 spans 16 residues. CDR3 in amino acids: CASSLASGNMNTEAFF. The CDR3 coding sequence is TGTGCCAGCAGCTTGGCGTCAGGTAACATGAACACTGAAGCTTTCTTT.

This chain connects TRBV5-1 to TRBJ1-1; tentative D call: TRBD1 (5 bases). CDR3 length equals 15 residues. V gave up 4 bases and J gave up 5 bases, with 18 bases separating them. Germline CDR1 and CDR2: SGHRS and YFSETQ. The DNA of the CDR3 is TGCGCCAGCAGCGCCCTGTCCAGGGTCGGGACTGAAGCTTTCTTT. Translating gives CASSALSRVGTEAFF. The variable domain in full, with the rest retrieved from reference TRBV5-1 and TRBJ1-1, is KAGVTQTPRYLIKTRGQQVTLSCSPISGHRSVSWYQQTPGQGLQFLFEYFSETQRNKGNFPGRFSGRQFSNSRSEMNVSTLELGDSALYLCASSALSRVGTEAFFGQGTRLTVV.

This clone was recorded at least ten times. Other DNA sequences of this sample code for an identical CDR3. The chain uses TRBV6-5 and TRBJ1-2, with a possible D match to TRBD1 (6 bases). The germline V gene encodes CDR1 MNHEY and CDR2 SVGAGI. The CDR3 consists of 12 residues. Trimming removed 7 bases from V and 1 base from J, with 7 bases in between. The CDR3 sequence is CASKGDNYGYTF. The CDR3 DNA sequence: TGTGCCAGCAAGGGGGATAACTATGGCTACACCTTC.

V and J are TRBV24-1 and TRBJ1-5; D is unresolved. Trimming removed 5 bases from V and 0 bases from J, with 7 bases in between. CDR1 KGHDR and CDR2 SFDVKD come from the germline V gene. The CDR3 runs to 14 residues. CDR3 nucleotide sequence: TGTGCCACCAGTGTCACTCTTAGCAATCAGCCCCAGCATTTT. Its translation: CATSVTLSNQPQHF.

This chain links TRBV4-1 with TRBJ1-4; tentatively, D is TRBD1 (6 bases). CDR3 length: 14 amino acids. Germline V gene sequence: CDR1 MGHRA, CDR2 YSYEKL. Trimming removed 4 bases at V and 3 bases at J, with 9 bases between. The CDR3 loop is CASSLGQPNEKLFF. CDR3 sequence (DNA): TGCGCCAGCAGCCTCGGACAGCCTAATGAAAAACTGTTTTTT.

The V and J genes are TRBV7-9 and TRBJ1-2; 7 bases are shared with TRBD1. The CDR3 is 14 residues long. Germline values: CDR1 SEHNR, CDR2 FQNEAQ (reference sequence). Losses at the gene ends were 1 base for V and 4 bases for J; bases not matched to a gene: 3. The CDR3 sequence: CASSLGQGVYGYTF. The CDR3 DNA follows: TGTGCCAGCAGCTTAGGACAGGGAGTCTATGGCTACACCTTC.

CDR3 residues: CASSQQGQGKQSAEAFF. As DNA, the CDR3 is TGTGCCAGCAGCCAACAAGGACAGGGGAAGCAAAGTGCTGAAGCTTTCTTT. This rearrangement joins TRBV5-5 to TRBJ1-1, with TRBD1 matching 9 bases. Germline loops: CDR1 SGHKS, CDR2 YYEKEE (reference sequence). The CDR3 sequence is 17 residues long. V was pared by 4 bases and J by 6 bases, with 16 bases of the junction left unmatched.

The chain has TRBV5-5 and TRBJ2-2, with 8 positions matching TRBD1. With 0 bases clipped from V and 6 bases from J, the junction kept 4 bases outside the gene matches. The germline CDR1 and CDR2 sequences are SGHKS and YYEKEE (reference sequence). The CDR3 consists of 15 residues. The CDR3 nucleotides are TGTGCCAGCAGCTTGGTGCAGGGGGCGGCCGGGGAGCTGTTTTTT. This encodes CASSLVQGAAGELFF.

The chain joins TRBV27 to TRBJ2-3; no clear D gene. This CDR3 has 13 amino acids. V was cut by 3 bases and J by 0 bases, with 4 bases left in between. CDR1 and CDR2 from the germline V gene are MNHEY and SMNVEV (reference sequence). CDR3: CASSFQSTDTQYF. The CDR3 nucleotides read TGTGCCAGCAGTTTTCAGAGCACAGATACGCAGTATTTT.

The genes are TRBV28 and TRBJ1-1, with 7 bases lining up with TRBD1. CDR1 and CDR2 from the germline V gene are MDHEN and SYDVKM. Losses at the gene ends were 5 bases for V and 1 base for J; bases not matched to a gene: 19. The CDR3 sequence is 19 residues long. The CDR3 loop is CASSPPGQSFLETNTEAFF. In nucleotides, the CDR3 is TGTGCCAGCAGTCCCCCGGGACAGAGCTTCTTAGAAACGAACACTGAAGCTTTCTTT. Supplemented by reference TRBV28 and TRBJ1-1, the full variable domain reads DVKVTQSSRYLVKRTGEKVFLECVQDMDHENMFWYRQDPGLGLRLIYFSYDVKMKEKGDIPEGYSVSREKKERFSLILESASTNQTSMYLCASSPPGQSFLETNTEAFFGQGTRLTVV.

The genes are TRBV2 and TRBJ2-5; D unclear. V dropped 4 bases and J dropped 1 base, with 4 bases sitting between them. The germline V gene has CDR1 SNHLY and CDR2 FYNNEI. This CDR3 comprises 12 residues. The CDR3 sequence: CASSVVQETQYF. The CDR3 coding sequence is TGTGCCAGCAGTGTAGTCCAAGAGACCCAGTACTTC.

This chain uses TRBV27 with TRBJ2-1; D may be TRBD1 (6 bases). The length of the CDR3 is 14 residues. Germline V CDR1 and CDR2: MNHEY, SMNVEV (reference sequence). V shed 3 bases and J shed 5 bases, with 11 bases lying between them. The CDR3 here is CASSFGGADNEQFF. The DNA of the CDR3 is TGTGCCAGCAGTTTTGGGGGCGCGGACAATGAGCAGTTCTTC.

This chain links TRBV4-2 with TRBJ1-5; 7 nucleotides match TRBD1. V shed 0 bases and J 0 bases; nucleotides not matched to a gene: 5. CDR1 is LGHNA, CDR2 YNFKEQ, per germline. This CDR3 is 17 amino acids long. The CDR3 DNA follows: TGTGCCAGCAGCCAAGATTCGAGGGGGCCTAGCAATCAGCCCCAGCATTTT. Translation: CASSQDSRGPSNQPQHF.

The V call is TRBV7-8, the J call TRBJ2-1, with 11 bases identical to TRBD2. With V trimmed by 6 bases and J by 0 bases, 16 bases remained unmatched. Germline V gene sequence: CDR1 SGHVS, CDR2 FQNEAQ. The CDR3 is made up of 20 amino acids. The CDR3 DNA sequence: TGTGCCAGCAGTCCGTCCGGGACTAGCGGCCGTCTGAGCTCCTACAATGAGCAGTTCTTC. Amino acids: CASSPSGTSGRLSSYNEQFF.

V usage is TRBV2 and J usage is TRBJ1-4; D is uncertain. The CDR3 is 17 amino acids. The germline gives CDR1 SNHLY, CDR2 FYNNEI. Trimming shortened V by 5 bases and J by 10 bases, and 26 bases separated the two germline ends. This CDR3 is CASSLLREYRETRKLFF. For the CDR3, the DNA is TGTGCCAGCAGTCTCCTTCGAGAATATCGGGAGACAAGAAAACTGTTTTTT.